The entry below gives a single TCR beta chain sequence along with its context. Its antigen remains unknown. The CDR3 loop spans 13 amino acids. Trimming removed 6 bases from V and 8 bases from J, with 13 bases in between. Germline V gene sequence: CDR1 LGHDT, CDR2 YNNKEL (reference sequence). This sample is drawn from a study of T-cell memory formation after mild COVID-19. At the level of the study: The two donors had largely donor-specific TCR clusters. Study-wide findings and caveats: Contracting CD4+ clones lay largely in CM and EM, with CD8+ ones residing in EMRA.

5'RACE with constant-segment primers built TCRalpha and TCRbeta cDNA libraries with UMIs. Using its own MiXCR run on the 5' RACE reads, TCRdb lists one record per CDR3 protein. The table shows 120,000 to 150,000 distinct CDR3 sequences, with about 6% occurring only once. The clonotype comes from an adult woman who had mild COVID-19 (a few samples of this study predate the infection). Cell type and time point are not known. Sequenced material: PBMCs or a T cell subset sorted from them (not recorded which). The V call is TRBV3-1, the J call TRBJ1-4; D not certain. CDR3 loop: CASSRRLGEKLFF. The DNA for the CDR3 is TGTGCCAGCAGTCGACGATTGGGGGAAAAACTGTTTTTT.